These 32 T cell receptor beta chains came from one sample sequenced in a study of cytomegalovirus exposure and HLA in healthy donors. With 60 Vbeta and 13 Jbeta primers, the PCR was carried out. Libraries were prepared by immunoSEQ multiplex PCR; TCRdb keeps only in-frame clonotypes and omits some of them. This table holds more than 100,000 clones, about four fifths found once. The sequenced material came from PBMCs. The receptors were gathered from a female donor in good health and CMV-seropositive.

A single count supports this clone. The chain joins TRBV5-1 to TRBJ2-1; TRBD2 matches at 10 bases. V lost 4 bases, J lost 3 bases, and 7 bases stayed unmatched. Germline-derived CDR1 and CDR2 are SGHRS and YFSETQ. The CDR3 spans 16 residues. DNA for the CDR3: TGCGCCAGCAGCGGAGGAGCGGGGGGGGACTACAATGAGCAGTTCTTC. Its protein is CASSGGAGGDYNEQFF.

There are a few counts of this clone. The V gene is TRBV7-9, the J gene TRBJ1-1; D is unresolved. Germline V gene data show CDR1 as SEHNR and CDR2 as FQNEAQ (reference sequence). The CDR3 runs to 13 residues. V lost 1 base and J lost 1, with 4 bases in between. Here the CDR3 reads CASSLDTNTEAFF. The CDR3 nucleotides are TGTGCCAGCAGCTTAGACACGAACACTGAAGCTTTCTTT.

The V gene is TRBV5-1, the J gene TRBJ2-7, with 7 bases matching TRBD1. The CDR3 length is 14 residues. The J segment lost 0 bases and the V segment lost 5 bases, leaving 5 bases of the junction unmatched. CDR1 is SGHRS, CDR2 YFSETQ, per germline. CDR3 in DNA: TGCGCCAGCAGGACCGGGACAGTCTCCTACGAGCAGTACTTC. The encoded protein is CASRTGTVSYEQYF.

The J gene is TRBJ2-3, the V gene TRBV19, with 8 bases matching TRBD1. The J segment lost 3 bases and the V segment lost 3 bases, leaving 5 bases of the junction unmatched. The CDR3 is made up of 15 amino acids. Per the germline V gene, CDR1 is LNHDA and CDR2 is SQIVND (reference sequence). The CDR3 nucleotides are TGTGCCAGTAGTATCGGACAGGGATCAACAGATACGCAGTATTTT. Its protein product is CASSIGQGSTDTQYF. Looking up the rest from reference TRBV19 and TRBJ2-3 gives the full variable domain: DGGITQSPKYLFRKEGQNVTLSCEQNLNHDAMYWYRQDPGQGLRLIYYSQIVNDFQKGDIAEGYSVSREKKESFPLTVTSAQKNPTAFYLCASSIGQGSTDTQYFGPGTRLTVL.

The chain recombines TRBV28 with TRBJ2-7, with D unclear. Germline CDR1 MDHEN, CDR2 SYDVKM. The V end lost 6 bases, the J end lost 9 bases, and 15 bases lay between the germline ends. The CDR3 is 12 residues long. The CDR3 coding sequence is TGTGCCAGCAGCCCTCGACACGGATTGCAGTACTTC. This sequence encodes CASSPRHGLQYF.

This clone was counted ten times or more. J is TRBJ1-3 and V is TRBV5-5; 8 bases line up with TRBD1. CDR1 is SGHKS, CDR2 YYEKEE, per germline (reference sequence). The CDR3 length is 16 residues. Unmatched junction bases numbered 4, after V lost 0 bases and J lost 2 bases. CDR3 nucleotide sequence: TGTGCCAGCAGCTTGGGGACAGGGCCTCCTGGAAACACCATATATTTT. This sequence encodes CASSLGTGPPGNTIYF.

This clone was detected a few times. The V gene is TRBV5-4, the J gene TRBJ2-7; 7 bases fit TRBD1. This CDR3 region has 13 residues. V was pared by 4 bases and J by 3 bases, with 4 bases of the junction left unmatched. Germline values: CDR1 SGHNT, CDR2 YYREEE (reference sequence). The CDR3 nucleotides read TGTGCCAGCAGCAAGGGGGCACGCTACGAGCAGTACTTC. Translation: CASSKGARYEQYF.

The V call is TRBV27, the J call TRBJ1-2; 7 positions agree with TRBD1. CDR1 and CDR2 (germline): MNHEY, SMNVEV (reference sequence). The trim removed 6 bases at V and 7 bases at J, leaving 11 bases unmatched. CDR3 length equals 14 residues. As DNA, the CDR3 is TGTGCCAGCAGCACAAACCAGGGGGGTTTTGGCTACACCTTC. This encodes CASSTNQGGFGYTF.

This clone was seen once. The rearrangement links TRBV2 to TRBJ1-3, with TRBD1 matching 8 bases. The CDR3 runs to 15 residues. Germline V lookup: CDR1 SNHLY, CDR2 FYNNEI. Trimming at V came to 2 bases and at J to 0 bases, leaving 0 bases not matched to a gene. The CDR3 sequence: CASSEQGASGNTIYF. The CDR3 DNA reads as TGTGCCAGCAGTGAACAGGGGGCCTCTGGAAACACCATATATTTT.

This chain links TRBV28 with TRBJ1-6, with unresolved D. Trimming removed 6 bases from V and 3 bases from J, with 9 bases in between. This CDR3 is 14 amino acids long. Germline loops: CDR1 MDHEN, CDR2 SYDVKM. This chain's CDR3 is CASRLQFYNSPLHF. The CDR3, as DNA: TGTGCCAGCAGGCTACAGTTCTATAATTCACCCCTCCACTTT.

The chain is built from TRBV2 and TRBJ2-7; 8 nucleotides align to TRBD1. Germline trimming cut 6 bases from V and 3 bases from J; bases unmatched to any gene: 7. The CDR3 runs 14 residues. The V gene's germline CDR1 is SNHLY and CDR2 FYNNEI. The CDR3 reads CASRGGQVNYEQYF. The CDR3 nucleotides are TGTGCCAGCAGGGGGGGACAGGTGAACTACGAGCAGTACTTC. The full variable domain, completed using reference TRBV2 and TRBJ2-7, is EPEVTQTPSHQVTQMGQEVILRCVPISNHLYFYWYRQILGQKVEFLVSFYNNEISEKSEIFDDQFSVERPDGSNFTLKIRSTKLEDSAMYFCASRGGQVNYEQYFGPGTRLTVT.

This chain uses TRBV18 with TRBJ1-1, with D tentatively TRBD1 (5 bases). The V and J ends lost 2 bases and 1 base respectively, with 11 bases between them. This CDR3 region has 15 residues. Germline loops: CDR1 KGHSH, CDR2 LQKENI. The CDR3 DNA follows: TGTGCCAGCTCACCAGCGGGACGGCAGAACACTGAAGCTTTCTTT. Translation gives CASSPAGRQNTEAFF.

In its sample, this clone was seen once. Compared with germline, one end of the junction differs, possibly owing to a read error. V gene TRBV7-9 combines with J gene TRBJ2-3; TRBD1 matches at 8 bases. The CDR3 has 16 amino acids. Germline-derived CDR1 and CDR2 are SEHNR and FQNEAQ (reference sequence). The CDR3 DNA is TGTTCCAGCAGCTCGAACGTGGGACAGGGCACAGATACGCAGTATTTT. This translates into CSSSSNVGQGTDTQYF. The whole variable domain, remainder taken from reference TRBV7-9 and TRBJ2-3, is DTGVSQNPRHKITKRGQNVTFRCDPISEHNRLYWYRQTLGQGPEFLTYFQNEAQLEKSRLLSDRFSAERPKGSFSTLEIQRTEQGDSAMYLCSSSSNVGQGTDTQYFGPGTRLTVL.

The V gene is TRBV30, the J gene TRBJ2-3; TRBD1 might be the D (7 bases). This CDR3 has 15 amino acids. The germline V gene has CDR1 GTSNPN and CDR2 SVGIG (reference sequence). V lost 1 base and J lost 2, with 13 bases in between. CDR3 DNA: TGTGCCTGGAGTGGGGGGGACAGCCCCACAGATACGCAGTATTTT. This codes for CAWSGGDSPTDTQYF.

The chain carries TRBV19 and TRBJ1-6; TRBD1 matches at 9 bases. V lost 9 bases and J lost 9; bases outside the gene matches: 6. This CDR3 has 13 amino acids. CDR1 and CDR2 from the germline V gene are LNHDA and SQIVND (reference sequence). CDR3 loop: CASIQGAGSPLHF. The CDR3 DNA is TGTGCCAGCATACAGGGGGCAGGTTCACCCCTCCACTTT.

This chain connects TRBV5-1 to TRBJ2-7; 9 bases agree with TRBD1. Losses at the gene ends were 3 bases for V and 3 bases for J; bases not matched to a gene: 4. Per germline, CDR1 SGHRS and CDR2 YFSETQ. The CDR3 is 14 residues long. CDR3 in DNA: TGCGCCAGCAGCTCGAGGACAGGGGACTACGAGCAGTACTTC. Residues: CASSSRTGDYEQYF.

The genes are TRBV7-3 and TRBJ1-1; 7 bases agree with TRBD1. This CDR3 comprises 15 residues. V shed 2 bases, J shed 5 bases, and the junction held 8 bases outside the gene matches. Germline assignment: CDR1 SGHTA and CDR2 FQGTGA. The CDR3 sequence is CASSLLGQGVTEAFF. In DNA, the CDR3 is TGTGCCAGCAGCTTACTAGGGCAGGGGGTTACTGAAGCTTTCTTT.

The V gene is TRBV30, the J gene TRBJ2-1, with D perhaps TRBD2 (6 bases). This CDR3 has 16 amino acids. The germline V gene encodes CDR1 GTSNPN and CDR2 SVGIG (reference sequence). V lost 2 bases and J 4 bases, leaving 18 bases between the germline ends. In nucleotides, the CDR3 is TGTGCCTGGAGTTCTAAGGTGGCGGCGGGGTACAATGAGCAGTTCTTC. This encodes CAWSSKVAAGYNEQFF.

J is TRBJ2-7 and V is TRBV12-5, with D possibly being TRBD1 (5 bases). The germline V gene has CDR1 LGHNT and CDR2 FRNRAP. The CDR3 has 15 residues. Trimming removed 0 bases from V and 2 bases from J, with 11 bases in between. The CDR3 DNA reads as TGTGCTAGTGGTTTGGTACAGGAACAGACCTACGAGCAGTACTTC. Its protein is CASGLVQEQTYEQYF.

The chain links TRBV5-4 to TRBJ2-5, with TRBD1 as a possible D gene (5 bases). V was pared by 0 bases and J by 5 bases, with 11 bases between. The CDR3 sequence is 14 residues long. The V gene's germline CDR1 is SGHNT and CDR2 YYREEE (reference sequence). The CDR3 nucleotides are TGTGCCAGCAGCTTGGTCCAGGGTGGGGAGACCCAGTACTTC. Translation gives CASSLVQGGETQYF.

This clone was found a few times. The genes are TRBV7-6 and TRBJ2-5; D gene unclear. The CDR3 runs 13 residues. The V gene lost 0 bases and the J gene lost 2 bases, with 4 bases spanning the gap. Germline lookup yields CDR1 SGHVS and CDR2 FNYEAQ. CDR3 residues: CASSLAEQETQYF. The CDR3 nucleotides read TGTGCCAGCAGCTTAGCGGAGCAAGAGACCCAGTACTTC.

The chain combines TRBV19 with TRBJ1-4; TRBD1 matches 8 bases. Trimming at V came to 3 bases and at J to 8 bases, leaving 8 bases not matched to a gene. In germline, CDR1 is LNHDA, CDR2 SQIVND (reference sequence). CDR3 length: 15 residues. CDR3 protein: CASSITGGLFEKLFF. DNA of the CDR3: TGTGCCAGTAGTATCACAGGGGGTTTATTCGAAAAACTGTTTTTT. The entire variable domain, with the rest obtained from reference TRBV19 and TRBJ1-4, is as follows: DGGITQSPKYLFRKEGQNVTLSCEQNLNHDAMYWYRQDPGQGLRLIYYSQIVNDFQKGDIAEGYSVSREKKESFPLTVTSAQKNPTAFYLCASSITGGLFEKLFFGSGTQLSVL.

The rearrangement joins TRBV29-1 to TRBJ1-2; possible D gene TRBD1, 5 bases. Germline V gene lookup returns CDR1 SQVTM and CDR2 ANQGSEA. The ends were cut back, 5 bases at V and 1 base at J, with 14 bases in the middle. The CDR3 runs to 14 residues. CDR3 DNA: TGCAGCGTTTTAGACAGTTTCGGTAACTATGGCTACACCTTC. As protein: CSVLDSFGNYGYTF.

The chain carries TRBV5-6 and TRBJ2-1; D is possibly TRBD2 (5 bases). The CDR3 extends over 12 amino acids. The V gene's germline CDR1 is SGHDT and CDR2 YYEEEE. V gave up 3 bases and J gave up 8 bases, with 9 bases separating them. The CDR3 DNA is TGTGCCAGCAGCTCAGTCGGGGATGAGCAGTTCTTC. This gives the protein CASSSVGDEQFF.

The rearrangement uses TRBV6-1 and TRBJ1-5; D unresolved. The V gene's germline CDR1 is MNHNS and CDR2 SASEGT. Deletions cut 1 base from V and 1 base from J, with 5 bases between. The length of the CDR3 is 14 residues. The CDR3 DNA sequence: TGTGCCAGCAGTGAAGTCCCAAGCAATCAGCCCCAGCATTTT. Its protein product is CASSEVPSNQPQHF.

The CDR3 is CASSPAGQGADTQYF. The CDR3 DNA follows: TGTGCCAGCTCACCAGCGGGTCAGGGGGCGGATACGCAGTATTTT. This chain links TRBV18 with TRBJ2-3; 8 positions match TRBD1. The CDR3 is 15 residues long. From germline, CDR1 is KGHSH and CDR2 LQKENI. V shed 2 bases and J 6 bases; nucleotides not matched to a gene: 7.

The V and J genes are TRBV7-9 and TRBJ1-2; maybe TRBD1 (5 bases). This CDR3 spans 14 amino acids. V was cut by 1 base and J by 4 bases, with 10 bases left in between. Per germline, CDR1 SEHNR and CDR2 FQNEAQ (reference sequence). This CDR3 is CASSLGQSAYGYTF. The CDR3 DNA is TGTGCCAGCAGCTTAGGACAGTCGGCCTATGGCTACACCTTC.

This chain uses TRBV28 with TRBJ1-5; D is perhaps TRBD1 (5 bases). Trimming cost V 10 bases and J 3 bases, with 22 bases left between them. CDR3 length: 16 amino acids. CDR1 MDHEN and CDR2 SYDVKM come from the germline V gene. The CDR3: CATSTPQGGNNQPQHF. In nucleotides, the CDR3 is TGTGCCACTTCTACCCCCCAGGGAGGGAACAATCAGCCCCAGCATTTT.

This rearrangement joins TRBV7-2 to TRBJ2-1; a possible D gene is TRBD1 (5 bases). This CDR3 has 16 amino acids. Germline assignment: CDR1 SGHTA and CDR2 FQGNSA. V was pared by 0 bases and J by 2 bases, with 11 bases between. The CDR3 loop reads CASSLAGPLTYNEQFF. CDR3 bases: TGTGCCAGCAGCTTAGCGGGGCCCCTTACCTACAATGAGCAGTTCTTC.

The rearrangement links TRBV5-1 to TRBJ1-3; possibly TRBD1 for D (6 bases). V lost 8 bases and J lost 3, with 9 bases in between. Germline values: CDR1 SGHRS, CDR2 YFSETQ. The CDR3 runs to 12 residues. The CDR3 coding sequence is TGCGCCAGTGCAGGGGATGGAAACACCATATATTTT. Protein product: CASAGDGNTIYF.

The chain couples TRBV6-7 to TRBJ1-6; TRBD1 might be the D (6 bases). TRBV6-7 is recorded as an ORF, its role being uncertain. V was pared by 7 bases and J by 0 bases, with 25 bases between. The CDR3 runs 20 residues. CDR3 amino acids: CASTTNSDRLLSSYNSPLHF. The CDR3 region has the DNA TGTGCCAGCACTACAAACTCCGACAGGTTACTGAGCTCCTATAATTCACCCCTCCACTTT.

This sequence joins TRBV30 and TRBJ2-7; D is perhaps TRBD1 (6 bases). The CDR3 consists of 13 residues. CDR1 is GTSNPN and CDR2 is SVGIG in the germline V gene (reference sequence). V lost 5 bases, J lost 4 bases, and 15 bases lay in between. The CDR3 coding sequence is TGTGCCTGGGTTACAACAGGGCAGTACGAGCAGTACTTC. It codes for CAWVTTGQYEQYF.